The T cell receptor beta chain under discussion was sequenced for a study of blood T cells in healthy people across ages. Study results and limitations: In older individuals, TCR beta diversity per million T cells was lower, falling roughly linearly with age.

A second PCR, run for about 6 to 11 cycles, used a sample-barcoded 5' primer plus a J-beta primer mix. MiXCR, run by TCRdb on the 5' RACE reads, gives a single entry per CDR3 protein. Of 800,000 to 950,000 distinct CDR3 sequences listed, about 34% are singletons. To note about this clonotype: Its matching antigen is unknown.

Sequencing used blood. The receptor comes from a man aged 18 to 35 in good health.

The DNA of the CDR3 is TGTGCCAGCAGCCAAGGTTGGGGGGGAGAAGCTTTCTTT. It is translated as CASSQGWGGEAFF. The chain carries TRBV3-1 and TRBJ1-1; a possible D gene is TRBD1 (5 bases). Germline loops: CDR1 LGHDT, CDR2 YNNKEL (reference sequence). Trimming removed 1 base from V and 8 bases from J, with 11 bases in between. The CDR3 is made up of 13 amino acids.